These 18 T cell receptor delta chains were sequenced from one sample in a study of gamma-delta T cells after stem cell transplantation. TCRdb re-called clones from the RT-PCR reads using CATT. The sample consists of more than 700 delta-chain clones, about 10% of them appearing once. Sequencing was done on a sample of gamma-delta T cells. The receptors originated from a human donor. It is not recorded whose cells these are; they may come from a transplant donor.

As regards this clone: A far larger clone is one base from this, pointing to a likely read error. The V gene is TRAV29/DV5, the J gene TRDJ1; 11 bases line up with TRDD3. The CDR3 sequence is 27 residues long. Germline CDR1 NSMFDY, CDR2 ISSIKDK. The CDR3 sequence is CAASEVGFYHLPPYSILGDIVSDKPIF. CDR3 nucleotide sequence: TGTGCAGCAAGCGAGGTTGGTTTCTATCACCTTCCACCATACTCGATACTGGGGGATATTGTATCCGATAAACCCATCTTT.

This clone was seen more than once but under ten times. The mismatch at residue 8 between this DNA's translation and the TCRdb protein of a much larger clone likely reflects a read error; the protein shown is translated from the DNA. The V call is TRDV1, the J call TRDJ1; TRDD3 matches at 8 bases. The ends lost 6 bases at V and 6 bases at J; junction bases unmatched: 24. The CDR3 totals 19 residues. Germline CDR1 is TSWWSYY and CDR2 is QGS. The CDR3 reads CALGIRGLIAWGKGHKLIF. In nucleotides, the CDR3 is TGTGCTCTTGGAATTAGGGGGTTAATTGCCTGGGGGAAGGGCCATAAACTCATCTTT.

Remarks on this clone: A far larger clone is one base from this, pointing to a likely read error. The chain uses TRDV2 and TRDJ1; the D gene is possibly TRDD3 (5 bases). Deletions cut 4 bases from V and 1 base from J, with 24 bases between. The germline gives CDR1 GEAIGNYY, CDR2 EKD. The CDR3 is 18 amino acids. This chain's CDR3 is CACEPMTNTGIITDKLIF. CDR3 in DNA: TGTGCCTGTGAGCCTATGACCAATACAGGGATCATCACCGATAAACTCATCTTT.

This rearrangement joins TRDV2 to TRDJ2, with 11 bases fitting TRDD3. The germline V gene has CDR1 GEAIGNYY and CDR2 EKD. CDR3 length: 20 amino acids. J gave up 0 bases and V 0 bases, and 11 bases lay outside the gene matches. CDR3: CACDTVLGDTERALTAQLFF. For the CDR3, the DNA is TGTGCCTGTGACACCGTATTGGGGGATACGGAGAGGGCTTTGACAGCACAACTCTTCTTT.

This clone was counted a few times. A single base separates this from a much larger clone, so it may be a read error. The CDR3 nucleotides read TGTGCCTGTGATCCGGTTAACAGCGACTGGGGGATATGCCGTGGTTTCACCGATAAACTCATCTTT. Protein product: CACDPVNSDWGICRGFTDKLIF. The chain recombines TRDV2 with TRDJ1; TRDD3 agrees at 11 bases. CDR1 and CDR2 from the germline V gene are GEAIGNYY and EKD. The CDR3 sequence is 22 residues long. J lost 1 base, V lost 4 bases, and 25 bases had no gene match.

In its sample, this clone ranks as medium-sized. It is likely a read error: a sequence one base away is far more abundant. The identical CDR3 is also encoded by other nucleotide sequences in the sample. The CDR3 protein is CALGGTGGYPDKLIF. The CDR3 region has the DNA TGTGCCCTTGGGGGGACTGGGGGATACCCCGATAAACTCATCTTT. The chain links TRDV1 to TRDJ1; 12 bases are a match to TRDD3. CDR3 length: 15 amino acids. The germline V gene encodes CDR1 TSWWSYY and CDR2 QGS.

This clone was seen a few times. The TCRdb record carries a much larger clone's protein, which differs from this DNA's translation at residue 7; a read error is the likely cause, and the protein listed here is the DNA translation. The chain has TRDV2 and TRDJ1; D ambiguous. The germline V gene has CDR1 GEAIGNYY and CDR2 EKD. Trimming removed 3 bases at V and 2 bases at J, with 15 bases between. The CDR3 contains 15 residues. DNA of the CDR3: TGTGCCTGTGACTCCCTATTAGGGAGTACCGATAAACTCATCTTT. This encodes CACDSLLGSTDKLIF.

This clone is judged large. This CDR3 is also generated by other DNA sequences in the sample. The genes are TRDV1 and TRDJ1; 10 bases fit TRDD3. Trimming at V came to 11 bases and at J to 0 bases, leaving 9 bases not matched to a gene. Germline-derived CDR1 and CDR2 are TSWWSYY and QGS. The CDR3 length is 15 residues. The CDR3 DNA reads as TGTGCTAGTGGGGGGACTGGGGGATACACCGATAAACTCATCTTT. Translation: CASGGTGGYTDKLIF.

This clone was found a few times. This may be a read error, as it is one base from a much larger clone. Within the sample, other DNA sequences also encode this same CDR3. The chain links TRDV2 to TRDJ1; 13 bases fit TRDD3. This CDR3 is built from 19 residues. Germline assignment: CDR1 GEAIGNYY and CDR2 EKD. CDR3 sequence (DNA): TGTGCCTGTGACACCCTACTGGGGGATACGCCCATAGACACCGATAAGCTCATCTTT. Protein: CACDTLLGDTPIDTDKLIF.

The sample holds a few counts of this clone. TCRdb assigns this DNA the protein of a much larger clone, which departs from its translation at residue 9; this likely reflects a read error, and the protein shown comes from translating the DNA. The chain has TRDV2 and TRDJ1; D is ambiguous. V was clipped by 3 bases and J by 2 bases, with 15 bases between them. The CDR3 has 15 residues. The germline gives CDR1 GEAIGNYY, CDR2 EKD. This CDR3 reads CACDSLVGRTDKLIF. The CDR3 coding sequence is TGTGCCTGTGACTCCCTAGTAGGGAGGACCGATAAACTCATCTTT.

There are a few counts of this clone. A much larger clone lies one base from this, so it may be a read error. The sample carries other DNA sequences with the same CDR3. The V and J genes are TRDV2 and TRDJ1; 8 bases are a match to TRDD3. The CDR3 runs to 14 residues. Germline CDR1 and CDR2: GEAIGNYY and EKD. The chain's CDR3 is CACDTLGETDKLIF. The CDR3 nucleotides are TGTGCCTGCGACACCCTGGGGGAGACCGATAAACTCATCTTT.

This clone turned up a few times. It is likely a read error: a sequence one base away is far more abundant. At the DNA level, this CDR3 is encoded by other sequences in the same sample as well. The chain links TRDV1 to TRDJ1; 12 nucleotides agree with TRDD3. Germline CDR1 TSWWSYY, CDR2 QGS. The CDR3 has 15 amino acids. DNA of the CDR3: TGTGCTCTCGGGGGGACTGGGGGATACCCCGATAAACTCATCTTT. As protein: CALGGTGGYPDKLIF.

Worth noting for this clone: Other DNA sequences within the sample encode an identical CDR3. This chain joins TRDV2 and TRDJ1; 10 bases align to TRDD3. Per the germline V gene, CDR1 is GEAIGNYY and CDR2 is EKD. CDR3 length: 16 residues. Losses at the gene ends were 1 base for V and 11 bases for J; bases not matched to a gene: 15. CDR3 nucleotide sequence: TGTGCCTGTGACACAGTTGGGGGGGATACGAGGGTACAGCTCATCTTT. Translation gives CACDTVGGDTRVQLIF.

In nucleotides, the CDR3 is TGTGCCTGTGACACCAGAACGGGGGATACGCCCAGAGACACCGATAAACTCATCTTT. It codes for CACDTRTGDTPRDTDKLIF. The chain combines TRDV2 with TRDJ1, with 10 bases lining up with TRDD3. The germline CDR1 and CDR2 sequences are GEAIGNYY and EKD. CDR3 length: 19 residues. V gave up 0 bases and J gave up 0 bases; unmatched junction bases: 12.

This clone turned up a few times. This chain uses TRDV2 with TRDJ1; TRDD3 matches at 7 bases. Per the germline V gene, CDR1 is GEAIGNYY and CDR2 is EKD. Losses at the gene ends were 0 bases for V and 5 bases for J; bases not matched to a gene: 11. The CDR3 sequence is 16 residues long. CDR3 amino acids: CACDTVSSVLGDKLIF. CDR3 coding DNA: TGTGCCTGTGACACCGTCTCCTCCGTACTGGGGGATAAACTCATCTTT.

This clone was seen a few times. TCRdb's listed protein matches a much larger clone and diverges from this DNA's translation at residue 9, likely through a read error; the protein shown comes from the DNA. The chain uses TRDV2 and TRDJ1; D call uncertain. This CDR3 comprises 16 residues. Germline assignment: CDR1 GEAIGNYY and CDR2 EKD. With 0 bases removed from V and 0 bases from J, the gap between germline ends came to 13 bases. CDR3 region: CACDTVGTLYTDKLIF. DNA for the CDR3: TGTGCCTGTGACACCGTTGGGACCCTGTACACCGATAAACTCATCTTT.

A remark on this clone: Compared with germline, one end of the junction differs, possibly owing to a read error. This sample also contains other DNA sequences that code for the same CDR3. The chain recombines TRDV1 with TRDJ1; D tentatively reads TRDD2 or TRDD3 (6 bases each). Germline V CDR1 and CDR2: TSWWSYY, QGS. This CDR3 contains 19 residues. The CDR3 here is CALGEPSGNPTMLGNKLIF. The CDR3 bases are TGTGCCCTTGGGGAACCGTCCGGAAATCCTACGATGCTGGGGAACAAACTCATCTTT.

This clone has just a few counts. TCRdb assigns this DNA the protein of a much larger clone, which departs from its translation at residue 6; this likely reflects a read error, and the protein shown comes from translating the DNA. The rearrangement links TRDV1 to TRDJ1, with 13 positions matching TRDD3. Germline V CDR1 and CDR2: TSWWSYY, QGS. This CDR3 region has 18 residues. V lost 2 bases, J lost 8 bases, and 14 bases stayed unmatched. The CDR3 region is CALGECSTGGYGRGKLIF. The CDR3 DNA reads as TGTGCTCTTGGGGAATGTAGTACTGGGGGATACGGTCGAGGAAAACTCATCTTT.